These 6 T cell receptor beta chains were sequenced from one sample in a study of T cell repertoires in cytomegalovirus infection. These TCRs are of unknown antigen specificity. TCRdb re-called the reads through MiXCR, storing one row per CDR3 protein. The sample includes about 51,000 distinct CDR3 sequences, 20% of them seen just once. The source was CD8+ T cells from cultured PBMCs, collected from culture after CMV antigen stimulation. Source of these receptors: a human donor in good health (CMV status not recorded). Some clones in this sample may be carry-over from other donors' samples.

This clonotype was found a few times. The chain has TRBV7-8 and TRBJ1-6; TRBD1 agrees at 8 bases. The germline gives CDR1 SGHVS, CDR2 FQNEAQ. After removal of 10 bases from V and 8 bases from J, the junction contained 10 bases not matched to a gene. The CDR3 sequence is 14 residues long. The CDR3 sequence is CATCGGQDDSPLHF. CDR3 DNA sequence: TGTGCCACATGCGGGGGACAGGACGATTCACCCCTCCACTTT.

The CDR3 bases are TGTGCCAGCAGCTTGGGCGGGCCTTCCTACGAGCAGTACTTC. Its translation is CASSLGGPSYEQYF. The rearrangement uses TRBV5-4 and TRBJ2-7; a weak D match, TRBD2 (5 bases). Germline V CDR1 and CDR2: SGHNT, YYREEE (reference sequence). The CDR3 is made up of 14 amino acids. Trimming left V 0 bases short and J 1 base short, with 8 bases between.

This clonotype was detected only a few times. The V gene is TRBV7-9, the J gene TRBJ1-1; the D gene is possibly TRBD1 (6 bases). The V gene's germline CDR1 is SEHNR and CDR2 FQNEAQ (reference sequence). Trimming stripped 1 base from V and 8 bases from J, with 11 bases between. The CDR3 extends over 13 amino acids. The CDR3 is CASSLGTATEAFF. The CDR3 coding sequence is TGTGCCAGCAGCTTAGGGACAGCAACAGAAGCTTTCTTT. Filled out from reference TRBV7-9 and TRBJ1-1, the complete variable domain reads DTGVSQNPRHKITKRGQNVTFRCDPISEHNRLYWYRQTLGQGPEFLTYFQNEAQLEKSRLLSDRFSAERPKGSFSTLEIQRTEQGDSAMYLCASSLGTATEAFFGQGTRLTVV.

The chain links TRBV20-1 to TRBJ2-7; no firm D call. Trimming shortened V by 0 bases and J by 0 bases, and 9 bases separated the two germline ends. CDR3 size: 14 residues. Germline CDR1 and CDR2: DFQATT and SNEGSKA (reference sequence). The chain's CDR3 is CSARDPGASYEQYF. For the CDR3, the DNA is TGCAGTGCTAGAGATCCAGGAGCCTCCTACGAGCAGTACTTC.

This clonotype was detected only a few times. The J gene is TRBJ2-1, the V gene TRBV11-2; the D is unclear. The CDR3 covers 13 residues. Germline V lookup: CDR1 SGHAT, CDR2 FQNNGV. Trimming took 5 bases from V and 0 from J, leaving 5 bases between them. The chain's CDR3 is CASSISSYNEQFF. DNA of the CDR3: TGTGCCAGCAGCATCAGCTCCTACAATGAGCAGTTCTTC.

This clonotype was counted at least ten times. CDR3 nucleotides: TGTGCCAGCAGCTCGAAGACTAGCGGGGAATACAATGAGCAGTTCTTC. It specifies CASSSKTSGEYNEQFF. This chain links TRBV7-8 with TRBJ2-1; 11 nucleotides match TRBD2. Germline trimming cut 4 bases from V and 4 bases from J; bases unmatched to any gene: 6. This CDR3 has 16 residues. Germline V lookup: CDR1 SGHVS, CDR2 FQNEAQ.